This T cell receptor (beta chain) was documented in a study of OX40 agonist ivuxolimab in advanced cancers. The V and J ends lost 5 bases and 2 bases respectively, with 10 bases between them. The germline gives CDR1 SGHVS, CDR2 FQNEAQ. The CDR3 is 13 amino acids. Patients with a history of autoimmune disease or on systemic immunosuppression were excluded. Using immunoSEQ multiplex PCR, the repertoire was profiled, and TCRdb retains in-frame clones only, with some absent. The sample contains about 47,000 clones, about 85% of which appear only once. The source is an adult with an advanced solid tumor such as melanoma, head and neck, liver or kidney cancer. The chain couples TRBV7-8 to TRBJ2-7, with D perhaps matching TRBD2 (5 bases). The sequences come from CD4+ or CD8+ T cells sorted from blood, collected in a trial of the OX40 agonist ivuxolimab. The CDR3 sequence: CASSPGGPYEQYF. In DNA, the CDR3 is TGTGCCAGCAGCCCCGGAGGACCCTACGAGCAGTACTTC.